Below are 11 T cell receptor beta chains sequenced from a single sample in a study of T cell repertoires in cytomegalovirus infection. MiXCR, applied by TCRdb to the reads, yields one record per CDR3 protein. The sample has some 100,000 distinct CDR3 sequences, 20% to 25% seen once; the top ten hold 39%. Sequencing was performed on CD8+ T cells from PBMCs. The receptors shown here come from a human donor in good health (CMV status not recorded). Some clones in this sample may be carry-over from other donors' samples.

This chain joins TRBV20-1 and TRBJ2-1, with 13 nucleotides matching TRBD2. V lost 6 bases and J lost 2; bases outside the gene matches: 10. The germline gives CDR1 DFQATT, CDR2 SNEGSKA (reference sequence). This CDR3 contains 17 residues. The DNA for the CDR3 is TGCAGTGCCCAACTAGCGGGGGGGCTTGGGGCCTACAATGAGCAGTTCTTC. The encoded protein is CSAQLAGGLGAYNEQFF.

This clonotype was seen ten or more times. V usage is TRBV12-3 or TRBV12-4 and J usage is TRBJ1-1; TRBD1 matches 7 bases. V lost 5 bases, J lost 5 bases, and 5 bases stayed unmatched. The CDR3 covers 13 residues. The CDR3 loop reads CASSPPGGTEAFF. CDR3 in DNA: TGTGCCAGCAGTCCTCCAGGGGGTACTGAAGCTTTCTTT.

This clonotype turned up a few times. This sequence joins TRBV29-1 and TRBJ2-1, with D perhaps TRBD1 (6 bases). The CDR3 runs to 12 residues. The V end was cut by 6 bases, the J end by 0 bases, with 6 bases between. Germline CDR1 and CDR2: SQVTM and ANQGSEA. The CDR3 is CSVDSSYNEQFF. Here the CDR3 DNA reads TGCAGCGTGGACAGCTCCTACAATGAGCAGTTCTTC.

Points on this clonotype: One base away lies a much larger clone, so this may be a sequencing read error. The V call is TRBV7-2, the J call TRBJ1-2; D is undetermined. V was pared by 2 bases and J by 3 bases, with 16 bases between. The CDR3 sequence is 16 residues long. The germline gives CDR1 SGHTA, CDR2 FQGNSA. The chain's CDR3 is CASSLSPVHLDYGYTF. CDR3 in DNA: TGTGCCAGCAGCTTATCCCCGGTCCATTTGGACTATGGCTACACCTTC.

This clonotype has only a few counts. The genes are TRBV5-6 and TRBJ1-2, with a tentative D call TRBD1 (5 bases). The CDR3 length is 13 residues. CDR1 SGHDT and CDR2 YYEEEE come from the germline V gene. Trimming pared 0 bases from V and 5 bases from J, leaving 8 bases between. This CDR3 is CASSLGGGYGYTF. The DNA for the CDR3 is TGTGCCAGCAGCTTGGGCGGGGGATATGGCTACACCTTC.

This sequence joins TRBV9 and TRBJ2-3, with D perhaps being TRBD1 or TRBD2 (5 bases each). With 4 bases removed from V and 4 bases from J, the gap between germline ends came to 13 bases. This CDR3 is 14 amino acids long. Germline CDR1 reads SGDLS; CDR2 reads YYNGEE. The chain's CDR3 is CASSPVGVADTQYF. In DNA form, the CDR3 reads TGTGCCAGCAGCCCAGTGGGGGTGGCAGATACGCAGTATTTT. The variable domain in full, with the rest retrieved from reference TRBV9 and TRBJ2-3, is DSGVTQTPKHLITATGQRVTLRCSPRSGDLSVYWYQQSLDQGLQFLIQYYNGEERAKGNILERFSAQQFPDLHSELNLSSLELGDSALYFCASSPVGVADTQYFGPGTRLTVL.

With regard to this clonotype: A read error may account for a junction end that differs from germline. The chain combines TRBV20-1 with TRBJ2-7, with D possibly matching TRBD2 (5 bases). Per germline, CDR1 DFQATT and CDR2 SNEGSKA (reference sequence). The CDR3 spans 15 residues. CDR3 in amino acids: CSTRDLDRSSYEQYF. The CDR3 DNA sequence: TGCAGTACTAGAGATTTGGACCGGAGCTCCTACGAGCAGTACTTC.

The V and J genes are TRBV9 and TRBJ1-2; a possible D gene is TRBD1 (6 bases). V lost 0 bases and J 5 bases, leaving 11 bases between the germline ends. Germline V gene sequence: CDR1 SGDLS, CDR2 YYNGEE. The CDR3 is 14 residues long. The CDR3 spells CASSVGDRRYGYTF. As DNA, the CDR3 is TGTGCCAGCAGCGTAGGAGACAGGAGATATGGCTACACCTTC.

The count of this clonotype is one. The chain recombines TRBV4-2 with TRBJ2-5; D may be TRBD2 (6 bases). Germline CDR1 LGHNA, CDR2 YNFKEQ. CDR3 size: 15 residues. V lost 2 bases and J lost 1, with 11 bases in between. The CDR3 nucleotides are TGTGCCAGCAGCCAAAAGGAGGGTCTCCAAGAGACCCAGTACTTC. Its translation: CASSQKEGLQETQYF.

The chain recombines TRBV7-4 with TRBJ2-7, with 8 bases fitting TRBD1. This CDR3 contains 16 residues. CDR1 and CDR2 (germline): SGHVT, SQSDAQ. With V trimmed by 6 bases and J by 2 bases, 12 bases remained unmatched. CDR3 bases: TGTGCCAGCAGAAAAGACAGGGGAAGGGGCCCCTACGAGCAGTACTTC. Translating gives CASRKDRGRGPYEQYF.

This clonotype was picked up a small number of times. The J gene is TRBJ2-7, the V gene TRBV7-6, with 14 bases fitting TRBD2. CDR3 length: 15 amino acids. V shed 5 bases, J shed 6 bases, and the junction held 6 bases outside the gene matches. Germline assignment: CDR1 SGHVS and CDR2 FNYEAQ. The DNA of the CDR3 is TGTGCCAGCAGCCTGGGACTAGCGGGAGTAAGCGAGCAGTACTTC. Translated, it gives CASSLGLAGVSEQYF. The complete variable domain, with remaining parts taken from reference TRBV7-6 and TRBJ2-7, reads GAGVSQSPRYKVTKRGQDVALRCDPISGHVSLYWYRQALGQGPEFLTYFNYEAQQDKSGLPNDRFSAERPEGSISTLTIQRTEQRDSAMYRCASSLGLAGVSEQYFGPGTRLTVT.